Listed below are T cell receptor beta chains from one sample, sequenced in a study. A single record per CDR3 protein comes from TCRdb applying MiXCR to the 5' RACE reads. The table includes over 50,000 distinct CDR3 sequences, around 24% detected once. The sequenced material came from tumor-infiltrating naive CD4+ T cells sorted from the breast tumor. The receptors shown here come from a female donor with breast cancer. The CDR3 runs from the conserved cysteine through the conserved F or W. A D gene is named only where the DNA matches it firmly. A row's size may be missing; if present it is once, few, many or a size class.

clone size,J gene,V gene,D gene,CDR3 protein,CDR3 DNA
few,TRBJ2-5,TRBV20-1,-,CSAGDFLGPDQETQYF,TGCAGTGCTGGAGATTTTCTTGGCCCCGATCAAGAAACCCAGTACTTC
many,TRBJ1-1,TRBV20-1,-,CSDGPRMNTEAFF,TGCAGTGATGGACCGAGAATGAACACTGAAGCTTTCTTT
-,TRBJ1-6,TRBV6-5,-,CASKGDSPLHF,TGTGCCAGCAAGGGGGATTCACCCCTCCACTTT
-,TRBJ2-3,TRBV5-1,-,CASSFEDPGADTQYF,TGCGCCAGCAGCTTCGAGGACCCCGGCGCAGATACGCAGTATTTT
-,TRBJ1-1,TRBV6-5,-,CASSYSKRNTEAFF,TGTGCCAGCAGTTACTCGAAAAGGAACACTGAAGCTTTCTTT
-,TRBJ1-2,TRBV4-3,-,CASSQVYPGVGYTF,TGCGCCAGCAGCCAAGTTTACCCAGGGGTAGGCTACACCTTC
many,TRBJ1-5,TRBV4-2,-,CASSRQGGSNQPQHF,TGTGCCAGCAGCCGCCAGGGTGGAAGCAATCAGCCCCAGCATTTT
-,TRBJ2-7,TRBV13,TRBD2,CASSLELAGAYEQYF,TGTGCCAGCAGCTTAGAACTAGCGGGAGCTTACGAGCAGTACTTC
few,TRBJ1-2,TRBV9,TRBD1,CASSVEGATHYGYTF,TGTGCCAGCAGCGTAGAGGGGGCCACTCACTATGGCTACACCTTC
-,TRBJ1-1,TRBV5-5,-,CASSFRSLNTEAFF,TGTGCCAGCAGCTTTAGATCTCTGAACACTGAAGCTTTCTTT
few,TRBJ2-3,TRBV20-1,TRBD1,CSAKDRAGTDTQYF,TGCAGTGCTAAGGACAGGGCGGGCACAGATACGCAGTATTTT
-,TRBJ2-5,TRBV4-3,TRBD2,CASSRLAGEQETQYF,TGCGCCAGCAGCCGATTAGCGGGGGAACAAGAGACCCAGTACTTC
few,TRBJ2-3,TRBV7-3,-,CASSQGPGQYF,TGTGCCAGCAGCCAAGGGCCAGGGCAGTATTTT
few,TRBJ1-1,TRBV5-1,-,CASSLGEMNTEAFF,TGCGCCAGCAGCTTGGGGGAAATGAACACTGAAGCTTTCTTT
many,TRBJ1-5,TRBV20-1,-,CSATGGNQPQHF,TGCAGTGCTACAGGGGGCAATCAGCCCCAGCATTTT
few,TRBJ1-2,TRBV3-1,-,CASSQTTGNYGYTF,TGTGCCAGCAGCCAAACAACAGGAAACTATGGCTACACCTTC
-,TRBJ2-4,TRBV30,TRBD2,CAWGREGENIQYF,TGTGCCTGGGGGCGGGAGGGAGAAAACATTCAGTACTTC
few,TRBJ1-2,TRBV6-6,-,CATSRDNYGYTF,TGTGCCACCTCCAGGGACAACTATGGCTACACCTTC
-,TRBJ1-1,TRBV29-1,-,CSVEDVSVEAFF,TGCAGCGTTGAAGATGTGAGTGTTGAAGCTTTCTTT
few,TRBJ2-2,TRBV4-2,TRBD2,CASSQDRGSGGPSRTGELFF,TGTGCCAGCAGCCAAGATCGAGGTAGCGGGGGCCCCTCCCGCACCGGGGAGCTGTTTTTT
-,TRBJ1-2,TRBV27,-,CASSLFGGPNYGYTF,TGTGCCAGCAGTTTGTTTGGAGGGCCAAACTATGGCTACACCTTC
few,TRBJ2-7,TRBV20-1,-,CSASSYYEQYF,TGCAGTGCTTCGTCCTACTACGAGCAGTACTTC
-,TRBJ1-2,TRBV20-1,-,CSASHDSYGYTF,TGCAGTGCTAGCCACGACTCATATGGCTACACCTTC
-,TRBJ1-1,TRBV4-1,TRBD1,CASSQVQGRRYTEAFF,TGCGCCAGCAGCCAGGTACAGGGGCGACGGTACACTGAAGCTTTCTTT
-,TRBJ2-7,TRBV7-2,TRBD2,CASSLGGPRGGEQYF,TGTGCCAGCAGCTTAGGGGGCCCTCGGGGAGGGGAGCAGTACTTC
many,TRBJ2-5,TRBV5-1,-,CASTLQETQYF,TGCGCCAGCACCCTCCAAGAGACCCAGTACTTC
many,TRBJ2-7,TRBV5-1,-,CASSLFGQDYEQYF,TGCGCCAGCAGCTTGTTCGGGCAGGACTACGAGCAGTACTTC
-,TRBJ2-7,TRBV6-2/TRBV6-3,TRBD2,CASSSPLAGVSEQYF,TGTGCCAGCAGTTCCCCCCTAGCGGGAGTAAGCGAGCAGTACTTC
few,TRBJ2-7,TRBV28,-,CASSFMISSYEQYF,TGTGCCAGCAGTTTCATGATCAGTTCCTACGAGCAGTACTTC
few,TRBJ2-1,TRBV5-1,TRBD1,CASSLENRGTGGFGEQFF,TGCGCCAGTAGCTTGGAGAATAGGGGGACAGGGGGCTTTGGTGAGCAGTTCTTC
few,TRBJ2-7,TRBV18,-,CASSPGRYEQYF,TGTGCCAGCTCACCAGGTCGCTACGAGCAGTACTTC
-,TRBJ1-2,TRBV28,-,CASSSPGQLNYGYTF,TGTGCCAGCAGTTCTCCCGGACAGCTTAACTATGGCTACACCTTC
many,TRBJ2-1,TRBV20-1,-,CSVLPGRYNEQFF,TGCAGTGTTTTACCGGGACGGTACAATGAGCAGTTCTTC
few,TRBJ2-3,TRBV5-1,TRBD2,CASSLTSGRDTQYF,TGCGCCAGCAGCTTGACTAGCGGGAGGGATACGCAGTATTTT
many,TRBJ2-4,TRBV7-9,TRBD1,CASSSRQGGAKNIQYF,TGTGCCAGCAGCTCACGACAGGGTGGGGCCAAAAACATTCAGTACTTC
few,TRBJ1-1,TRBV10-3,-,CAISEAGGGARTEAFF,TGTGCCATCAGTGAGGCAGGCGGGGGGGCGCGAACTGAAGCTTTCTTT
many,TRBJ2-2,TRBV6-2/TRBV6-3,-,CASSYSGLANTGELFF,TGTGCCAGCAGTTACTCGGGCCTCGCGAACACCGGGGAGCTGTTTTTT
-,TRBJ1-4,TRBV7-6,TRBD1,CASSLGQGNEKLFF,TGTGCCAGCAGCTTAGGACAGGGGAATGAAAAACTGTTTTTT
many,TRBJ2-2,TRBV5-1,TRBD1,CASSLGTDNTGELFF,TGCGCCAGCAGCCTGGGGACAGACAACACCGGGGAGCTGTTTTTT
-,TRBJ2-5,TRBV5-8,-,CASSLSTGYTTRETQYF,TGTGCCAGCAGCTTATCAACAGGGTATACTACAAGAGAGACCCAGTACTTC
-,TRBJ2-1,TRBV24-1,TRBD2,CATSDWVAGLYNEQFF,TGTGCCACCAGTGACTGGGTAGCGGGACTCTACAATGAGCAGTTCTTC
few,TRBJ1-3,TRBV20-1,-,CSASPSGNTIYF,TGCAGTGCTAGTCCCTCTGGAAACACCATATATTTT
few,TRBJ1-5,TRBV10-3,-,CAISSGENQPQHF,TGTGCCATCAGTTCAGGGGAGAATCAGCCCCAGCATTTT
few,TRBJ2-3,TRBV7-2,TRBD2,CASSLFGLAGGPDTQYF,TGTGCCAGCAGCTTATTTGGACTAGCGGGAGGGCCCGATACGCAGTATTTT
many,TRBJ2-1,TRBV6-2/TRBV6-3,-,CASMYYNEQFF,TGTGCCAGCATGTACTACAATGAGCAGTTCTTC
many,TRBJ1-3,TRBV6-5,-,CASSRAEGFSGNTIYF,TGTGCCAGCAGCCGAGCGGAGGGATTCTCTGGAAACACCATATATTTT
few,TRBJ2-3,TRBV20-1,TRBD2,CSATLAETLYF,TGCAGTGCTACTCTAGCGGAGACCCTGTATTTT
few,TRBJ1-2,TRBV28,-,CASSRGSNYGYTF,TGTGCCAGCAGTAGAGGGAGCAACTATGGCTACACCTTC
-,TRBJ2-5,TRBV5-1,-,CASSSDGRETQYF,TGCGCCAGCAGCTCGGACGGCCGGGAGACCCAGTACTTC
many,TRBJ1-2,TRBV29-1,TRBD1,CSVAGQGGYTF,TGCAGCGTTGCGGGACAGGGTGGCTACACCTTC
many,TRBJ1-1,TRBV7-9,-,CASSLGTLNTEAFF,TGTGCCAGCAGCTTAGGGACATTGAACACTGAAGCTTTCTTT
many,TRBJ2-5,TRBV11-2,TRBD1,CASSPDRGWETQYF,TGTGCCAGCAGCCCCGACAGGGGGTGGGAGACCCAGTACTTC
-,TRBJ2-3,TRBV20-1,TRBD2,CSASGGAQLGTDTQCF,TGCAGTGCTAGCGGGGGGGCCCAGTTAGGCACGGATACGCAGTGTTTT
-,TRBJ2-3,TRBV10-2,-,CASSDDLKITDTQYF,TGCGCCAGCAGTGACGACTTAAAAATCACAGATACGCAGTATTTT
-,TRBJ2-1,TRBV5-1,TRBD1,CASSLALGTGAGNEQFF,TGCGCCAGCAGCTTAGCCCTCGGGACAGGGGCAGGAAATGAGCAGTTCTTC
-,TRBJ1-2,TRBV6-5,-,CASSYLYLRRIFYGHTF,TGTGCCAGCAGTTACCTTTATCTCCGTCGGATTTTCTATGGCCACACCTTC
-,TRBJ1-5,TRBV20-1,TRBD1,CSGSTGTGNQPQHF,TGCAGTGGCTCAACCGGGACAGGGAATCAGCCCCAGCATTTT